The 32 T cell receptor beta chains given below trace back to one sample, sequenced in a study of blood T cell repertoires in COVID-19. TCRdb's copy holds only in-frame clones and misses some; the assay was immunoSEQ multiplex PCR. The profile shows more than 85,000 clones, 80% to 90% of them singletons. The material sequenced was peripheral blood. These receptors all stem from a man aged 55 to 70 with acute or convalescent COVID-19.

The gene calls are TRBV4-1 and TRBJ1-6; possibly TRBD1 for D (5 bases). Looked up from germline, CDR1 is MGHRA and CDR2 is YSYEKL. CDR3 length: 18 residues. Trimming left V 4 bases short and J 0 bases short, with 16 bases between. This CDR3 reads CASSLEPGGSSYNSPLHF. CDR3 nucleotides: TGCGCCAGCAGCCTAGAGCCGGGGGGGTCCTCCTATAATTCACCCCTCCACTTT.

This rearrangement joins TRBV28 to TRBJ2-5; 9 bases match TRBD1. CDR3 size: 13 residues. Trimming removed 7 bases from V and 5 bases from J; junction bases left unmatched: 5. Looked up from germline, CDR1 is MDHEN and CDR2 is SYDVKM. The DNA of the CDR3 is TGTGCCAGCACCACAGGGGGCGGGGAGACCCAGTACTTC. It codes for CASTTGGGETQYF.

This chain uses TRBV9 with TRBJ2-5, with 10 nucleotides matching TRBD2. V gave up 0 bases and J gave up 2 bases; unmatched junction bases: 4. This CDR3 comprises 16 residues. The germline V gene has CDR1 SGDLS and CDR2 YYNGEE. The CDR3 bases are TGTGCCAGCAGCGTAGCGTCTAGCGGGGGACAAGAGACCCAGTACTTC. Translating gives CASSVASSGGQETQYF.

V is TRBV5-1 and J is TRBJ2-5; tentatively, D is TRBD1 (5 bases). This CDR3 comprises 14 residues. Trimming pared 1 base from V and 5 bases from J, leaving 12 bases between. Germline values: CDR1 SGHRS, CDR2 YFSETQ. The CDR3, as DNA: TGCGCCAGCAGCTTGCGGAGCAGGGTTGAGACCCAGTACTTC. Its translation is CASSLRSRVETQYF. The full variable domain, with the rest looked up from reference TRBV5-1 and TRBJ2-5, is KAGVTQTPRYLIKTRGQQVTLSCSPISGHRSVSWYQQTPGQGLQFLFEYFSETQRNKGNFPGRFSGRQFSNSRSEMNVSTLELGDSALYLCASSLRSRVETQYFGPGTRLLVL.

This clone was counted a few times. The CDR3 DNA reads as TGCGCCAGCAGCTTGAGAGGGGGGGCCGGGGAGACCCAGTACTTC. This sequence encodes CASSLRGGAGETQYF. The chain recombines TRBV5-1 with TRBJ2-5; D perhaps matches TRBD2 (7 bases). This CDR3 spans 15 amino acids. CDR1 is SGHRS and CDR2 is YFSETQ in the germline V gene. V lost 1 base to trimming and J lost 5 bases, with 15 bases between them.

The chain links TRBV7-2 to TRBJ2-5; 11 nucleotides agree with TRBD2. The CDR3 has 18 amino acids. Germline V CDR1 and CDR2: SGHTA, FQGNSA. With V trimmed by 6 bases and J by 4 bases, 16 bases remained unmatched. The CDR3 sequence is CASRVGGRALAGAETQYF. The CDR3 coding sequence is TGTGCCAGCAGAGTGGGCGGTCGGGCACTAGCGGGGGCAGAGACCCAGTACTTC.

This clone was observed a handful of times. The chain joins TRBV10-1 to TRBJ2-1, with TRBD1 identical over 10 bases. The CDR3 has 14 amino acids. After removal of 10 bases from V and 7 bases from J, the junction contained 10 bases not matched to a gene. Germline V CDR1 and CDR2: WNHNN, SYGVQD (reference sequence). The CDR3 spells CATVLRTGGNEQFF. The CDR3 DNA is TGCGCCACCGTACTCAGGACAGGGGGTAATGAGCAGTTCTTC.

The chain joins TRBV5-1 to TRBJ2-7; 7 nucleotides align to TRBD2. The germline V gene has CDR1 SGHRS and CDR2 YFSETQ. V shed 3 bases, J shed 3 bases, and the junction held 6 bases outside the gene matches. The CDR3 length is 14 residues. CDR3 residues: CASSWGGRFYEQYF. In DNA form, the CDR3 reads TGCGCCAGCAGCTGGGGGGGAAGGTTCTACGAGCAGTACTTC.

This clone is termed medium-sized. The CDR3 DNA reads TGTGCCAGCAGGGCGGAGCGGGCCTACGGGGCCGGGGAGCTGTTTTTT. This gives the protein CASRAERAYGAGELFF. V is TRBV2 and J is TRBJ2-2, with a tentative D call TRBD2 (6 bases). CDR1 and CDR2 from the germline V gene are SNHLY and FYNNEI. The V gene lost 6 bases and the J gene lost 6 bases, with 20 bases spanning the gap. The CDR3 has 16 amino acids.

V gene TRBV15 combines with J gene TRBJ2-2; 7 bases are a match to TRBD1. The CDR3 is 15 amino acids. Trimming at V came to 5 bases and at J to 5 bases, leaving 8 bases not matched to a gene. Per the germline V gene, CDR1 is LNHNV and CDR2 is YYDKDF (reference sequence). CDR3 residues: CATSRKQGMTGELFF. The DNA for the CDR3 is TGTGCCACCAGCCGTAAACAGGGGATGACCGGGGAGCTGTTTTTT.

The chain is built from TRBV27 and TRBJ2-7; tentative D call: TRBD2 (6 bases). Germline CDR1 is MNHEY and CDR2 is SMNVEV (reference sequence). The V end was cut by 5 bases, the J end by 5 bases, with 10 bases between. This CDR3 has 12 residues. CDR3 loop: CASSAPGDEQYF. The CDR3 region has the DNA TGTGCCAGCAGTGCGCCGGGGGACGAGCAGTACTTC.

The chain employs TRBV19 and TRBJ1-5; D is possibly TRBD1 (5 bases). The V end was cut by 5 bases, the J end by 0 bases, with 11 bases between. The CDR3 extends over 15 amino acids. Per the germline V gene, CDR1 is LNHDA and CDR2 is SQIVND (reference sequence). The CDR3 sequence: CASSWGRDSNQPQHF. In nucleotides, the CDR3 is TGTGCCAGTAGTTGGGGCAGGGATAGCAATCAGCCCCAGCATTTT.

The chain links TRBV7-9 to TRBJ2-3, with 11 bases identical to TRBD1. Germline V gene sequence: CDR1 SEHNR, CDR2 FQNEAQ (reference sequence). Losses at the gene ends were 4 bases for V and 3 bases for J; bases not matched to a gene: 6. The CDR3 length is 16 residues. Written as DNA, the CDR3 is TGTGCCAGCAGCTACGGGACAGGGGGTAGGACAGATACGCAGTATTTT. Translating gives CASSYGTGGRTDTQYF.

The rearrangement joins TRBV28 to TRBJ1-2; D unresolved. The germline V and J ends were trimmed by 3 bases and 5 bases, with 7 bases remaining between them. The CDR3 is made up of 12 amino acids. The germline V gene encodes CDR1 MDHEN and CDR2 SYDVKM. In DNA form, the CDR3 reads TGTGCCAGCAGTTTGGCGGGGTATGGCTACACCTTC. Translating it yields CASSLAGYGYTF.

The J gene is TRBJ1-2, the V gene TRBV28, with D possibly matching TRBD1 (6 bases). The length of the CDR3 is 13 residues. V lost 2 bases and J 4 bases, leaving 8 bases between the germline ends. Looked up from germline, CDR1 is MDHEN and CDR2 is SYDVKM. DNA for the CDR3: TGTGCCAGCAGTTTAGGACAGATCTATGGCTACACCTTC. Translation gives CASSLGQIYGYTF.

The V call is TRBV28, the J call TRBJ1-2, with unresolved D. The CDR3 loop spans 18 amino acids. The V gene's germline CDR1 is MDHEN and CDR2 SYDVKM. The V gene lost 4 bases and the J gene lost 4 bases, with 25 bases spanning the gap. The CDR3 DNA reads TGTGCCAGCAGTTCCGCGGACCCCCATGGGAGATTATCCTATGGCTACACCTTC. Its protein is CASSSADPHGRLSYGYTF.

This chain joins TRBV7-2 and TRBJ2-1, with 8 bases aligning to TRBD1. The germline gives CDR1 SGHTA, CDR2 FQGNSA. J lost 5 bases, V lost 4 bases, and 1 base had no gene match. CDR3 length equals 13 residues. CDR3 residues: CASSSTGDNEQFF. The CDR3 region has the DNA TGTGCCAGCAGCTCGACAGGGGACAATGAGCAGTTCTTC.

Only a few counts were recorded for this clone. The rearrangement links TRBV19 to TRBJ1-1, with unresolved D. V dropped 3 bases and J dropped 1 base, with 12 bases sitting between them. The CDR3 extends over 15 amino acids. Per germline, CDR1 LNHDA and CDR2 SQIVND (reference sequence). CDR3 nucleotides: TGTGCCAGTAGTATCGCAGCGGCCCCGAACACTGAAGCTTTCTTT. Protein sequence: CASSIAAAPNTEAFF. The variable domain in full, with the rest retrieved from reference TRBV19 and TRBJ1-1, is DGGITQSPKYLFRKEGQNVTLSCEQNLNHDAMYWYRQDPGQGLRLIYYSQIVNDFQKGDIAEGYSVSREKKESFPLTVTSAQKNPTAFYLCASSIAAAPNTEAFFGQGTRLTVV.

This chain uses TRBV2 with TRBJ1-1; maybe TRBD1 (5 bases). Trimming shortened V by 8 bases and J by 5 bases, and 18 bases separated the two germline ends. This CDR3 is 14 amino acids long. Germline-derived CDR1 and CDR2 are SNHLY and FYNNEI. CDR3 protein: CASRLVGVGTEAFF. For the CDR3, the DNA is TGTGCCAGCCGACTGGTAGGGGTGGGAACTGAAGCTTTCTTT.

This chain links TRBV27 with TRBJ1-1, with TRBD1 matching over 9 bases. The CDR3 consists of 18 residues. J gave up 0 bases and V 7 bases, and 15 bases lay outside the gene matches. Germline V gene sequence: CDR1 MNHEY, CDR2 SMNVEV (reference sequence). CDR3 amino acids: CASTRKGDRVRMNTEAFF. The CDR3 bases are TGTGCCAGCACCCGAAAGGGGGACAGGGTGAGGATGAACACTGAAGCTTTCTTT.

This chain joins TRBV30 and TRBJ1-1, with D possibly TRBD1 on 6 matching bases. The CDR3 length is 13 residues. Germline CDR1 and CDR2: GTSNPN and SVGIG (reference sequence). Trimming removed 5 bases at V and 0 bases at J, with 10 bases between. The CDR3: CAWARGLNTEAFF. The CDR3, as DNA: TGTGCCTGGGCCAGGGGCTTGAACACTGAAGCTTTCTTT. The full variable domain, in which reference TRBV30 and TRBJ1-1 provide the parts outside the CDR3, is SQTIHQWPATLVQPVGSPLSLECTVEGTSNPNLYWYRQAAGRGLQLLFYSVGIGQISSEVPQNLSASRPQDRQFILSSKKLLLSDSGFYLCAWARGLNTEAFFGQGTRLTVV.

The rearrangement links TRBV2 to TRBJ1-4, with D hard to call. Per germline, CDR1 SNHLY and CDR2 FYNNEI. V gave up 8 bases and J gave up 0 bases, with 10 bases separating them. The CDR3 loop spans 14 amino acids. This chain's CDR3 is CASLREPTNEKLFF. CDR3 DNA: TGTGCCAGCCTCCGGGAGCCAACTAATGAAAAACTGTTTTTT.

This clone was counted only a few times. The V and J genes are TRBV5-1 and TRBJ1-3; D is perhaps TRBD1 (6 bases). Germline CDR1 reads SGHRS; CDR2 reads YFSETQ. Trimming removed 3 bases from V and 7 bases from J, with 17 bases in between. This CDR3 region has 15 residues. CDR3 loop: CASSSTGGESNTIYF. The CDR3 DNA is TGCGCCAGCAGCTCGACAGGTGGCGAGAGTAACACCATATATTTT.

The chain has TRBV24-1 and TRBJ1-2, with D hard to call. CDR3 length equals 14 residues. Trimming stripped 6 bases from V and 2 bases from J, with 12 bases between. From germline, CDR1 is KGHDR and CDR2 SFDVKD. CDR3 in amino acids: CATSPSQKNYGYTF. The CDR3 DNA sequence: TGTGCCACCAGTCCTTCTCAGAAAAACTATGGCTACACCTTC.

The rearrangement joins TRBV7-2 to TRBJ1-2; possibly TRBD1 for D (5 bases). Trimming shortened V by 1 base and J by 7 bases, and 13 bases separated the two germline ends. The CDR3 extends over 14 amino acids. CDR1 and CDR2 from the germline V gene are SGHTA and FQGNSA. The CDR3 nucleotides are TGTGCCAGCAGCTTAGTTGCAGGGTCCCGTGGCTACACCTTC. This sequence encodes CASSLVAGSRGYTF. The complete variable domain, with remaining parts taken from reference TRBV7-2 and TRBJ1-2, reads GAGVSQSPSNKVTEKGKDVELRCDPISGHTALYWYRQSLGQGLEFLIYFQGNSAPDKSGLPSDRFSAERTGGSVSTLTIQRTQQEDSAVYLCASSLVAGSRGYTFGSGTRLTVV.

J is TRBJ1-4 and V is TRBV7-2, with D perhaps TRBD1 (5 bases). V lost 0 bases, J lost 5 bases, and 13 bases lay in between. This CDR3 has 16 amino acids. Germline lookup yields CDR1 SGHTA and CDR2 FQGNSA. CDR3 loop: CASSLAFRGGNEKLFF. The CDR3 DNA reads as TGTGCCAGCAGCTTAGCGTTTCGGGGGGGGAATGAAAAACTGTTTTTT. The whole variable domain, remainder taken from reference TRBV7-2 and TRBJ1-4, is GAGVSQSPSNKVTEKGKDVELRCDPISGHTALYWYRQSLGQGLEFLIYFQGNSAPDKSGLPSDRFSAERTGGSVSTLTIQRTQQEDSAVYLCASSLAFRGGNEKLFFGSGTQLSVL.

CDR3 DNA: TGTGCCAGCAGTTTAGTGACAGGCGTGAGCTCCTATAATTCACCCCTCCACTTT. Its protein product is CASSLVTGVSSYNSPLHF. The chain uses TRBV28 and TRBJ1-6, with D possibly TRBD1 on 6 matching bases. The CDR3 spans 18 residues. Germline lookup yields CDR1 MDHEN and CDR2 SYDVKM. The V end was cut by 2 bases, the J end by 0 bases, with 14 bases between.

This chain joins TRBV6-2 or TRBV6-3 and TRBJ1-2, with D hard to call. The germline V and J ends were trimmed by 4 bases and 0 bases, with 6 bases remaining between them. The length of the CDR3 is 13 residues. Germline values: CDR1 MNHEY, CDR2 SVGEGT. CDR3 residues: CASSSQTNYGYTF. CDR3 bases: TGTGCCAGCAGTTCCCAGACTAACTATGGCTACACCTTC.

This rearrangement joins TRBV7-9 to TRBJ1-2, with D possibly TRBD1 on 5 matching bases. The CDR3 is 16 residues long. Germline-derived CDR1 and CDR2 are SEHNR and FQNEAQ (reference sequence). Trimming stripped 0 bases from V and 8 bases from J, with 19 bases between. The CDR3 bases are TGTGCCAGCAGCTTAGCGTACCAGGCAGGGCGCGCCGGCTACACCTTC. Amino acids: CASSLAYQAGRAGYTF.

This clone qualifies as medium-sized (0.01 to 0.1%). The CDR3 region has the DNA TGTGCCAGCAGTTTGTCTCAAGGGGCCTACGAGCAGTACTTC. This translates into CASSLSQGAYEQYF. V is TRBV28 and J is TRBJ2-7, with D tentatively TRBD1 (5 bases). Trimming stripped 3 bases from V and 2 bases from J, with 11 bases between. Germline assignment: CDR1 MDHEN and CDR2 SYDVKM. This CDR3 has 14 amino acids.

Worth noting for this clone: The germline gene is not matched at one end of the junction; a read error may be the cause. The chain links TRBV12-5 to TRBJ2-5; D possibly corresponds to TRBD1 (6 bases). The CDR3 spans 14 residues. The germline CDR1 and CDR2 sequences are LGHNT and FRNRAP. The CDR3 loop reads CASGLGQGQETQYF. CDR3 bases: TGTGCTAGCGGTTTGGGGCAGGGGCAAGAGACCCAGTACTTC.

The chain uses TRBV10-3 and TRBJ2-7; the D gene is possibly TRBD1 (5 bases). This CDR3 comprises 14 residues. Germline V gene lookup returns CDR1 ENHRY and CDR2 SYGVKD. The ends were cut back, 2 bases at V and 2 bases at J, with 10 bases in the middle. CDR3 nucleotide sequence: TGTGCCATCAGTGAGGGACATCCAACCTACGAGCAGTACTTC. Translation gives CAISEGHPTYEQYF.